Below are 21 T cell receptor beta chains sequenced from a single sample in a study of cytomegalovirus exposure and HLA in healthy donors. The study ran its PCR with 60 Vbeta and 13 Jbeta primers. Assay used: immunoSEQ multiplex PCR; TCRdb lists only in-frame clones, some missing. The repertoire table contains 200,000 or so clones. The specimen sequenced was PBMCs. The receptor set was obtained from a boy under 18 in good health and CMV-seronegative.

The CDR3 loop reads CASGVSGLVGETQYF. The CDR3 DNA is TGTGCCAGCGGGGTATCGGGACTAGTAGGGGAGACCCAGTACTTC. The rearrangement uses TRBV7-2 and TRBJ2-5; TRBD2 agrees at 8 bases. The V and J ends lost 8 bases and 5 bases, in that order; junction bases with no gene match: 13. CDR1 and CDR2 from the germline V gene are SGHTA and FQGNSA. CDR3 length: 15 residues.

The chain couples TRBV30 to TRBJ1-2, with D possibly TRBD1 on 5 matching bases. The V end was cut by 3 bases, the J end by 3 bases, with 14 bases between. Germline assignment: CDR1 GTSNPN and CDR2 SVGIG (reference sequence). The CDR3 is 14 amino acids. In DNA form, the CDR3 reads TGTGCCTGGAGAGGCGGCAGGGTGGACTATGGCTACACCTTC. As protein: CAWRGGRVDYGYTF.

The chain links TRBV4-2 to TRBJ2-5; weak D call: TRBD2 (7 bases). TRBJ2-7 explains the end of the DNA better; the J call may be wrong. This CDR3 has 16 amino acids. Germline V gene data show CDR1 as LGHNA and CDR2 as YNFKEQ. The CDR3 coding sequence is TGTGCCAGCAGCCAGACCGCGGGGGCGAGCTCCTACGAGCAGTACTTC. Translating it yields CASSQTAGASSYEQYF.

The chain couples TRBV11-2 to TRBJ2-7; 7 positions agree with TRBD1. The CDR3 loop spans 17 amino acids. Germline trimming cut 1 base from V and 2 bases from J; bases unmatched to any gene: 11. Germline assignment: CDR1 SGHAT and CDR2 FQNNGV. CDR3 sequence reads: CASSLAVDRAVAYEQYF. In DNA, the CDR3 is TGTGCCAGCAGCTTAGCCGTCGACAGGGCCGTAGCCTACGAGCAGTACTTC.

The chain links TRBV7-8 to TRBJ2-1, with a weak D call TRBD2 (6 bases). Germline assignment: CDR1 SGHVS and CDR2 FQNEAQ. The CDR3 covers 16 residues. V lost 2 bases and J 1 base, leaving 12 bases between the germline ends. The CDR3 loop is CASSLPRGRSYNEQFF. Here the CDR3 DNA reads TGTGCCAGCAGCTTACCTCGGGGGAGGTCCTACAATGAGCAGTTCTTC.

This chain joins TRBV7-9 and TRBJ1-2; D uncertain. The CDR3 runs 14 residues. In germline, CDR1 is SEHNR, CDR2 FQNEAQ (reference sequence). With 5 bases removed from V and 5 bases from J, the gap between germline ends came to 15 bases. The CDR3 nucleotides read TGTGCCAGCAGCCCCCCCCTAGCCCCTTATGGCTACACCTTC. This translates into CASSPPLAPYGYTF.

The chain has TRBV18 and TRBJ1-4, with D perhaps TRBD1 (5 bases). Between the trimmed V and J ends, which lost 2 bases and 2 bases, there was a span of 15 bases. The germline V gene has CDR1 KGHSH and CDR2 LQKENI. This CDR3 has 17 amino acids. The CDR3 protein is CASSPRAPGGTNEKLFF. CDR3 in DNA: TGTGCCAGCTCACCAAGAGCACCCGGGGGTACTAATGAAAAACTGTTTTTT.

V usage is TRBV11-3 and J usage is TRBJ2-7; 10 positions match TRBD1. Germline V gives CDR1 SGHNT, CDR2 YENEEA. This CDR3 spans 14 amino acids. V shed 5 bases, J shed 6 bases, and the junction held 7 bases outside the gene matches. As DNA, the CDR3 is TGTGCCAGCAGCCCCCGGACAGGGGGTGGCGAGCAGTACTTC. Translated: CASSPRTGGGEQYF.

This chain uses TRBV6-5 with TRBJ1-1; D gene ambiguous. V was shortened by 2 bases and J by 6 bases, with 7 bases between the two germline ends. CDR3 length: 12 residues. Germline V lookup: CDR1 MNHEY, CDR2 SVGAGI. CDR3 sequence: CASSYGGSEAFF. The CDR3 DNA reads TGTGCCAGCAGTTACGGAGGGTCTGAAGCTTTCTTT.

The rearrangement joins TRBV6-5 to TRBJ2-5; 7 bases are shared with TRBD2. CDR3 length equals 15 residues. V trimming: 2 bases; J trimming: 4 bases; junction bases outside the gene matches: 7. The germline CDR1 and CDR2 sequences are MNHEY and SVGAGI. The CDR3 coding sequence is TGTGCCAGCAGTTACCATCCCTCGGGAGGAGAGACCCAGTACTTC. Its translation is CASSYHPSGGETQYF.

CDR3 nucleotide sequence: TGTGCCAGCCGCCAGGGGGAGCAGTACTTC. Translating gives CASRQGEQYF. The chain carries TRBV28 and TRBJ2-7, with TRBD1 as a possible D gene (6 bases). CDR1 is MDHEN and CDR2 is SYDVKM in the germline V gene. The CDR3 runs 10 residues. Trimming removed 8 bases at V and 7 bases at J, with 9 bases between.

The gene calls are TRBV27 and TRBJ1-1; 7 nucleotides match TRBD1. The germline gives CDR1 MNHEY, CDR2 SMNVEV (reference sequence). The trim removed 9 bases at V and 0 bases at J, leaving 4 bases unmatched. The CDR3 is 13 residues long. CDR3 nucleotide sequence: TGTGCCAGTCGGACAGGTTTGAACACTGAAGCTTTCTTT. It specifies CASRTGLNTEAFF.

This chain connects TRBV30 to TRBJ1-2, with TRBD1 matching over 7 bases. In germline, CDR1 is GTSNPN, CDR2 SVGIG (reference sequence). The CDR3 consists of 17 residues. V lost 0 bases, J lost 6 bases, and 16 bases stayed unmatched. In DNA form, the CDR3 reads TGTGCCTGGAGTGTAAATGTCATGAGAGGACAGGTGGATGGCTACACCTTC. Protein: CAWSVNVMRGQVDGYTF.

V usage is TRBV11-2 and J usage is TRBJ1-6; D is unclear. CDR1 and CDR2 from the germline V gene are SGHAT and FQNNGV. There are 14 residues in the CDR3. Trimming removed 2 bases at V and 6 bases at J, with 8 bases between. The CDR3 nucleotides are TGTGCCAGCAGCTTACCGGCGGGTAATTCACCCCTCCACTTT. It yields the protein CASSLPAGNSPLHF.

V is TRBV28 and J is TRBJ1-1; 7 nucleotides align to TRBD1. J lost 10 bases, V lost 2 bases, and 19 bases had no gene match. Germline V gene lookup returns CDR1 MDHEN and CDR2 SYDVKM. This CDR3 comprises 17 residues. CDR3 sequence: CASSLRGQGVSPKGAFF. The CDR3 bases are TGTGCCAGCAGTTTAAGGGGCCAGGGGGTATCCCCGAAAGGAGCTTTCTTT.

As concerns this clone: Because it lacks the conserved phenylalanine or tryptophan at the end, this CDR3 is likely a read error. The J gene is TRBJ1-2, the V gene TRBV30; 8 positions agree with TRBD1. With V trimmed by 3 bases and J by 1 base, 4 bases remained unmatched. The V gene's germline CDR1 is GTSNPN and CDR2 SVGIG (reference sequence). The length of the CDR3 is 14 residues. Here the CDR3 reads CAWSPGGDNYGYTL. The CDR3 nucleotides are TGTGCCTGGAGCCCAGGGGGCGATAACTATGGCTACACCCTC.

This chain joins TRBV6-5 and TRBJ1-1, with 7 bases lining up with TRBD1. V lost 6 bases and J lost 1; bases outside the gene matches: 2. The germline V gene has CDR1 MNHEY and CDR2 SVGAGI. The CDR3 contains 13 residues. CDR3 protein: CASRTGTNTEAFF. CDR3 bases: TGTGCCAGCAGGACAGGGACGAACACTGAAGCTTTCTTT.

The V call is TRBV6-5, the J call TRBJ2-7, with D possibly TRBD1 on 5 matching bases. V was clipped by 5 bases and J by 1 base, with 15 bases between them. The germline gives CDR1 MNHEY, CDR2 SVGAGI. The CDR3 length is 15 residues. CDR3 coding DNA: TGTGCCAGCAGTCCTTGGGGCGGCGATTCCTACGAGCAGTACTTC. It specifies CASSPWGGDSYEQYF.

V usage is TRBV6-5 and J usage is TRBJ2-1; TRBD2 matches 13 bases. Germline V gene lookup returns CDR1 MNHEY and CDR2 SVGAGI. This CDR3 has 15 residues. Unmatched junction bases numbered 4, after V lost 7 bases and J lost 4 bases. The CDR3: CASKLLAGGYNEQFF. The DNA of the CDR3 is TGTGCCAGCAAGTTACTAGCGGGGGGGTACAATGAGCAGTTCTTC.

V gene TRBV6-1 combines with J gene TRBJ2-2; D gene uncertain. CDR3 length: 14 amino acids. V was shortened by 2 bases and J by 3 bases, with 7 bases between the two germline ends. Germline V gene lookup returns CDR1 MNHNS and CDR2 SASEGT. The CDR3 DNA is TGTGCCAGCAGTGAATTTTCTCACACCGGGGAGCTGTTTTTT. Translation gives CASSEFSHTGELFF.

DNA of the CDR3: TGTGCCAGCAGCGACCGACAGGGGGCCACTGAAGCTTTCTTT. Its protein product is CASSDRQGATEAFF. The genes are TRBV7-9 and TRBJ1-1; 10 positions agree with TRBD1. Germline CDR1 reads SEHNR; CDR2 reads FQNEAQ (reference sequence). The CDR3 has 14 residues. With 5 bases clipped from V and 4 bases from J, the junction kept 4 bases outside the gene matches.